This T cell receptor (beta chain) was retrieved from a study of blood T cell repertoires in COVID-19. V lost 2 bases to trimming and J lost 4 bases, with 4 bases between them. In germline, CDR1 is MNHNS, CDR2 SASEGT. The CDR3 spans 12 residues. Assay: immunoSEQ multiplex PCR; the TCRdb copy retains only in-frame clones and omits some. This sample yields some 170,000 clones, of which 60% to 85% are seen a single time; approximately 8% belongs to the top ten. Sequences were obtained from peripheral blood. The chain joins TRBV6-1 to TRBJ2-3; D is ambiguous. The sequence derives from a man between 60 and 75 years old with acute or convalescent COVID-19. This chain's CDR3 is CASSEPADTQYF. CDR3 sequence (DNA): TGTGCCAGCAGTGAACCCGCAGATACGCAGTATTTT.